What follows describes a single TCR beta chain. The entry originates in a study of blood T cell repertoires in COVID-19. Assay used: immunoSEQ multiplex PCR; TCRdb lists only in-frame clones, some missing. Of 120,000 to 150,000 clones in the sample, 85% to 90% were seen once. Germline V gene lookup returns CDR1 GTSNPN and CDR2 SVGIG (reference sequence). The CDR3 runs 12 residues. The trim removed 4 bases at V and 7 bases at J, leaving 4 bases unmatched. Sequencing input: peripheral blood. The TCR sequence derives from a woman in her thirties or forties with acute or convalescent COVID-19. This chain links TRBV30 with TRBJ2-7, with 10 bases aligning to TRBD1. CDR3 loop: CAWTWTGGEQYF. The CDR3 DNA sequence: TGTGCCTGGACCTGGACAGGGGGAGAGCAGTACTTC.